Listed below are T cell receptor beta chains from one sample, sequenced in a study of T-cell reconstitution after alpha-beta-depleted transplantation in children. Each CDR3 protein gets one entry after TCRdb re-called the PCR reads with MiXCR. The repertoire holds about a million distinct CDR3 sequences, with about 31% as singletons. This sample comprised PBMCs, mostly from graft donor cells, obtained 360 days after TCRalphabeta/CD19-depleted stem cell transplant. These receptors came from a boy under three years old who had a stem cell transplant for SCID, so the T cells may come from the graft donor. Both conserved end residues are part of each CDR3.

V gene: TRBV6-2/TRBV6-3; CDR3 protein: CARGRRTFSNQPQHF
V gene: TRBV12-3/TRBV12-4; CDR3 protein: CASSLVRDHIGGWPVENEQFF
V gene: TRBV6-2/TRBV6-3; CDR3 protein: CASSSQGAVGNQPQHF
V gene: TRBV30; CDR3 protein: CAWSVPEKPEQYF
V gene: TRBV2; CDR3 protein: CASRGQSTDTQYF
V gene: TRBV4-3; CDR3 protein: CASSQVMGQGYSPLHF
V gene: TRBV2; CDR3 protein: CASSPVSEQFF
V gene: TRBV12-3/TRBV12-4; CDR3 protein: CASSSWVPGQGRPNEQFF
V gene: TRBV6-1; CDR3 protein: CASRGGGTYEQYF
V gene: TRBV20-1; CDR3 protein: CSAQRQDTGELFF
V gene: TRBV7-6; CDR3 protein: CASSLTGLGVLTF
V gene: TRBV7-9; CDR3 protein: CASSPLRPTEAFF
V gene: TRBV7-2; CDR3 protein: CASTRGGGAGYEQYF
V gene: TRBV20-1; CDR3 protein: CSLAGLRDNEQFF
V gene: TRBV5-1; CDR3 protein: CASRTGNHEQYF
V gene: TRBV6-6; CDR3 protein: CASSYPKGGGGNEQFF
V gene: TRBV4-1; CDR3 protein: CASSQQQGGYEQYF
V gene: TRBV14; CDR3 protein: CASSEPGGETQYF
V gene: TRBV5-7; CDR3 protein: CASRADRTGKYNEQFF
V gene: TRBV10-3; CDR3 protein: CAVRRLEERTLTDTQYF
V gene: TRBV5-1; CDR3 protein: CASSLSTGGTVMSSYNEQFF